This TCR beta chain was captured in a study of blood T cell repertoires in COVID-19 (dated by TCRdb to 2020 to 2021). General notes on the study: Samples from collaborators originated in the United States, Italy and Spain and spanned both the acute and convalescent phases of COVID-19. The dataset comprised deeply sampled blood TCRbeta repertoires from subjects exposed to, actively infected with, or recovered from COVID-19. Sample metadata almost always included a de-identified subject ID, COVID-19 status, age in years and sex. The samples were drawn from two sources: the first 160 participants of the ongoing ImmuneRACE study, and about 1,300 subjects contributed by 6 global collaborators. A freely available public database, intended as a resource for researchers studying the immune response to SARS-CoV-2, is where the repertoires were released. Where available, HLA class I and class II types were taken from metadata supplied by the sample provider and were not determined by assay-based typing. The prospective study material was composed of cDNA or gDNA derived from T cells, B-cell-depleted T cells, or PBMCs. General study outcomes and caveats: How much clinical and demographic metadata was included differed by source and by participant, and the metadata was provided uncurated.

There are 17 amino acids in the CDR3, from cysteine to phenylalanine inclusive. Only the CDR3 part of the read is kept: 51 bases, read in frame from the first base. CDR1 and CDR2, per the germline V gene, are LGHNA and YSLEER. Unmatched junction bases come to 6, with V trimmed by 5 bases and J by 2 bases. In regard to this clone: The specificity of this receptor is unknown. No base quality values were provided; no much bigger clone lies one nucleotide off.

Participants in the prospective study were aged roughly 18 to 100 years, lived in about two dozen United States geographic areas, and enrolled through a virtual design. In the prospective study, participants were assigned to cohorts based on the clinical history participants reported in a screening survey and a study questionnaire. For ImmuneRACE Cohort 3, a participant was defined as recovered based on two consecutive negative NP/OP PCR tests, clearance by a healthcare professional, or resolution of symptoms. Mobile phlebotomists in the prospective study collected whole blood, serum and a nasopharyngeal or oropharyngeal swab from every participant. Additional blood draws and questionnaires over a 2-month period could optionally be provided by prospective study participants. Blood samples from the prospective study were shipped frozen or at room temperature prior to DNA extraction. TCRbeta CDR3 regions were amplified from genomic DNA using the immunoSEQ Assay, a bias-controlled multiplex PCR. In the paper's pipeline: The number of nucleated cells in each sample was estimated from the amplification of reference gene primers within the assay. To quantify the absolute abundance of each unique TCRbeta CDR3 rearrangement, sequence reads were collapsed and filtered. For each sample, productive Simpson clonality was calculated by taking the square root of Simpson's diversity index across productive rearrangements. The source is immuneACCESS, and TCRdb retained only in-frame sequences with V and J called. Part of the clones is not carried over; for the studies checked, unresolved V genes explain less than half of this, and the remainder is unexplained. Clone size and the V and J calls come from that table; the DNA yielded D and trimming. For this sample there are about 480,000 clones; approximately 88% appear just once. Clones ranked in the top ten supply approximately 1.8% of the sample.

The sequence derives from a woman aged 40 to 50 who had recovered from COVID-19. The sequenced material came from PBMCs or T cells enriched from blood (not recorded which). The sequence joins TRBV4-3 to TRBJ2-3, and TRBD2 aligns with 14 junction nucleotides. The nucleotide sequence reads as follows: TGCGCCAGCAGCAAGGGACTAGCGGGAGTTACCACAGATACGCAGTATTTT. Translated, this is CASSKGLAGVTTDTQYF.